The entry that follows covers one TCR beta chain sequence. Per the original data handling: Amplification with reference gene primers provided the estimates of nucleated cell counts. Data came from immunoSEQ multiplex PCR; TCRdb stores just in-frame clones and leaves some out. The V and J calls and the clone size are those of that table, but D and trimming were determined from the DNA. The sample shows 110,000 or so clones, approximately 86% of them seen only once. This specimen belongs to a study of blood T cell repertoires in COVID-19. Overall study context: T cells, B-cell-depleted T cells, or PBMCs supplied cDNA or gDNA.

This clonotype was sampled from a human donor in a cohort sampled during active COVID-19. The specimen was peripheral blood.

The CDR3 loop is CASSEVLGAVGDEQFF. DNA of the CDR3: TGTGCCAGCAGTGAAGTTCTGGGGGCTGTAGGCGATGAGCAGTTCTTC. This chain connects TRBV2 to TRBJ2-1; maybe TRBD1 (6 bases). Germline V gives CDR1 SNHLY, CDR2 FYNNEI. There are 16 residues in the CDR3. V shed 1 base and J shed 8 bases, with 18 bases lying between them. The full variable domain, its missing parts supplied by reference TRBV2 and TRBJ2-1, is EPEVTQTPSHQVTQMGQEVILRCVPISNHLYFYWYRQILGQKVEFLVSFYNNEISEKSEIFDDQFSVERPDGSNFTLKIRSTKLEDSAMYFCASSEVLGAVGDEQFFGPGTRLTVL.